This T cell receptor beta chain was captured in a study of shared clonotypes between healthy human individuals. Study-wide findings and caveats: Four donors held about 5.1% of naive CD4 clonotypes in common.

Notes on this clone: The antigen is unknown.

The assay used deep level. Measured with immunoSEQ multiplex PCR; TCRdb has only the in-frame clones, and not every one. The sample holds over 700,000 clones, roughly 72% seen once. The sample taken for sequencing was memory CD4+ T cells sorted from blood. Subset described: CD45RA-negative fraction. The TCR comes from a woman aged 25 to 39 in good health.

This chain's CDR3 is CASSLAQGDQNTEAFF. CDR3 in DNA: TGCGCCAGCAGCTTGGCCCAGGGGGACCAGAACACTGAAGCTTTCTTT. V is TRBV5-1 and J is TRBJ1-1, with 7 bases lining up with TRBD1. Germline V CDR1 and CDR2: SGHRS, YFSETQ. The CDR3 extends over 16 amino acids. V was pared by 0 bases and J by 1 base, with 6 bases of the junction left unmatched.